This TCR beta chain was captured in a study of graft-versus-host responses after intestinal transplantation. Study information: Induction using anti-thymocyte globulin, followed by tacrolimus and steroids for roughly 3 years, was given to all recipients.

The repertoire was sequenced with immunoSEQ multiplex PCR; TCRdb's copy has only in-frame clones and lacks some. The repertoire holds 130,000 to 150,000 clones, with nearly 95% as singletons. Details on this clone: The antigen is not known. Relative to the germline gene, one junction end is altered; a read error may explain this. Other DNA sequences of this sample code for an identical CDR3.

This receptor was taken from a human donor who received an intestinal transplant. Here the sequenced sample was unstimulated CD4+ T cells sorted from spleen or lymph node cells, taken before intestinal transplant.

The CDR3 spells CASSRLNRDKHNYGYTF. CDR3 sequence (DNA): TGCGCCAGCAGCAGGCTCAACCGGGACAAACATAACTATGGCTACACCTTC. The rearrangement links TRBV11-2 to TRBJ1-2; maybe TRBD1 (6 bases). This CDR3 is 17 amino acids long. CDR1 and CDR2 from the germline V gene are SGHAT and FQNNGV.